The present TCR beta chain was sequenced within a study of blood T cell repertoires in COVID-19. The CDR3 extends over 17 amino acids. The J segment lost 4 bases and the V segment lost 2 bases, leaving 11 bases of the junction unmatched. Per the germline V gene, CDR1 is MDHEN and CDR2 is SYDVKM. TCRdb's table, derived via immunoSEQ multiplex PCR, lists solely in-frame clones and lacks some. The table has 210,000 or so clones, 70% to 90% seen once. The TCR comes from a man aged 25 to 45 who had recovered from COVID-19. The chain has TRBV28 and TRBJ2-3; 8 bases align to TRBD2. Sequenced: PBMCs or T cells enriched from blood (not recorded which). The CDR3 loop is CASSLILSSGSSDTQYF. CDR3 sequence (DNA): TGTGCCAGCAGTTTAATCCTGTCCAGCGGGAGTTCAGATACGCAGTATTTT.